This record looks at one T cell receptor (beta chain) sequence and its context. Germline loops: CDR1 MDHEN, CDR2 SYDVKM. Trimming removed 5 bases from V and 5 bases from J, with 10 bases in between. There are 12 residues in the CDR3. This sample is drawn from a study of OX40 agonist ivuxolimab in advanced cancers. For the study at large: Every 2 weeks, patients received ivuxolimab intravenously, dosed at 0.01 to 10 mg/kg.

Assay: immunoSEQ multiplex PCR; the TCRdb copy retains only in-frame clones and omits some. The data show tens of thousands of clones, around 89% seen once. The chain carries TRBV28 and TRBJ2-7, with D hard to call. This sample comprised CD4+ or CD8+ T cells sorted from blood, obtained in a trial of the OX40 agonist ivuxolimab. This clonotype originated in an adult with an advanced solid tumor such as melanoma, head and neck, liver or kidney cancer. As DNA, the CDR3 is TGTGCCAGCAGTCTCATTGAGGACGAGCAGTACTTC. Protein sequence: CASSLIEDEQYF.